This is a list of T cell receptor beta chains from one sample in a study of beta chain features in type 1 diabetes. Using immunoSEQ multiplex PCR, the repertoire was profiled, and TCRdb retains in-frame clones only, with some absent. The table lists roughly 300,000 clones, 13% to 15% of them singletons. The sequenced material came from naive CD4+ T cells from blood. These receptors were obtained from a man younger than 40 with type 1 diabetes. Both conserved end residues are part of each CDR3. The D gene is left open where the match is weak. Clone size appears in some rows only: once, few, many, or a class for an expanded clone.

D gene,clone size,J gene,V gene,CDR3 protein,CDR3 DNA
TRBD1,-,TRBJ2-7,TRBV5-4,CASSSKREGQGLGEQYF,TGTGCCAGCAGCTCGAAGAGAGAGGGACAGGGCTTGGGCGAGCAGTACTTC
-,few,TRBJ2-7,TRBV6-1,CASKIDRTVYEQYF,TGTGCCAGCAAGATAGACCGGACAGTATACGAGCAGTACTTC
-,few,TRBJ2-7,TRBV2,CASSARYEQYF,TGTGCCAGCAGTGCGAGGTACGAGCAGTACTTC
TRBD1,-,TRBJ2-1,TRBV5-1,CASSADRGVYNEQFF,TGCGCCAGCAGCGCGGACAGGGGAGTCTACAATGAGCAGTTCTTC
-,-,TRBJ2-7,TRBV5-1,CARTAYYEQYF,TGCGCCAGGACAGCGTACTACGAGCAGTACTTC
-,few,TRBJ1-5,TRBV10-3,CAISAGDQPQHF,TGTGCCATCAGTGCAGGGGATCAGCCCCAGCATTTT
-,few,TRBJ1-5,TRBV29-1,CSVGWSGNQPQHF,TGCAGCGTTGGGTGGTCAGGCAATCAGCCCCAGCATTTT
-,-,TRBJ1-4,TRBV11-2,CASRTSAGTNEKLFF,TGTGCCAGCAGGACGTCGGCAGGCACGAATGAAAAACTGTTTTTT
TRBD2,few,TRBJ2-2,TRBV19,CASTLSGRDTGELFF,TGTGCCAGTACTCTTAGCGGGAGGGACACCGGGGAGCTGTTTTTT
-,-,TRBJ1-5,TRBV27,CASSPEGSGIPQHF,TGTGCCAGCAGTCCCGAGGGTAGCGGAATACCCCAGCATTTT
-,few,TRBJ1-4,TRBV9,CASSSRQPATNEKLFF,TGTGCCAGCAGCTCCCGACAGCCTGCAACTAATGAAAAACTGTTTTTT
-,-,TRBJ1-1,TRBV18,CASSPPSGRMNTEAFF,TGTGCCAGCTCACCACCGTCGGGGAGGATGAACACTGAAGCTTTCTTT
TRBD1,few,TRBJ2-7,TRBV6-5,CASSLRQGPHEQYF,TGTGCCAGCAGTCTCCGACAGGGACCCCACGAGCAGTACTTC
TRBD1,-,TRBJ2-3,TRBV29-1,CSADRGDTDTQYF,TGCAGCGCTGACAGGGGAGACACAGATACGCAGTATTTT
-,-,TRBJ2-6,TRBV5-1,CASSPQAPGANVLTF,TGCGCCAGCAGCCCTCAGGCCCCCGGGGCCAACGTCCTGACTTTC
-,few,TRBJ1-1,TRBV4-2,CASSQDPGSDTEAFF,TGTGCCAGCAGCCAAGATCCAGGGTCCGACACTGAAGCTTTCTTT
-,-,TRBJ1-5,TRBV6-1,CASSEYRGTNQPQHF,TGTGCCAGCAGTGAATACCGAGGCACTAATCAGCCCCAGCATTTT
-,few,TRBJ1-2,TRBV9,CASSLQGNYGYTF,TGTGCCAGCAGCCTGCAGGGGAACTATGGCTACACCTTC
-,-,TRBJ1-5,TRBV6-1,CASSGASNQPQHF,TGTGCCAGCAGTGGGGCCAGCAATCAGCCCCAGCATTTT
TRBD2,few,TRBJ2-7,TRBV6-5,CASRRLAGVGVEQYF,TGTGCCAGCAGGCGACTAGCGGGAGTGGGGGTCGAGCAGTACTTC
-,-,TRBJ1-5,TRBV2,CASSYTVNQPQHF,TGTGCCAGCAGTTACACAGTAAATCAGCCCCAGCATTTT
TRBD2,-,TRBJ2-1,TRBV9,CASSVVGTSGSGLNEQFF,TGTGCCAGCAGCGTAGTGGGGACTAGCGGGAGTGGGCTCAATGAGCAGTTCTTC
-,-,TRBJ2-1,TRBV11-2,CASSPNLRGEQFF,TGTGCCAGCAGCCCAAATCTAAGGGGCGAGCAGTTCTTC
TRBD2,-,TRBJ2-3,TRBV9,CASSGGASGSVGTDTQYF,TGTGCCAGCAGCGGGGGAGCTAGCGGGAGTGTGGGCACAGATACGCAGTATTTT
-,-,TRBJ2-5,TRBV7-9,CASSTTPGQGQETQYF,TGTGCCAGCAGTACCACACCCGGACAAGGCCAAGAGACCCAGTACTTC
-,-,TRBJ1-5,TRBV5-1,CASSLGGGNQPQHF,TGCGCCAGCAGCTTGGGGGGCGGCAATCAGCCCCAGCATTTT
-,-,TRBJ2-5,TRBV5-1,CASRSPSIEVGKTQYF,TGCGCCAGCCGGTCCCCGAGCATAGAGGTCGGGAAGACCCAGTACTTC
-,-,TRBJ2-1,TRBV11-2,CASSLVRNEQFF,TGTGCCAGCAGCTTAGTCCGGAATGAGCAGTTCTTC
TRBD1,few,TRBJ1-3,TRBV29-1,CSVEAPGQARPGNTIYF,TGCAGCGTTGAAGCCCCGGGACAGGCCCGTCCTGGAAACACCATATATTTT
TRBD2,-,TRBJ2-1,TRBV5-4,CASRETSGSYNEQFF,TGTGCCAGCAGGGAGACTAGCGGGTCCTACAATGAGCAGTTCTTC
-,few,TRBJ2-1,TRBV29-1,CSVGGYNEQFF,TGCAGCGTTGGCGGCTACAATGAGCAGTTCTTC
TRBD1,-,TRBJ2-7,TRBV18,CASSPRQGPEQYF,TGTGCCAGCTCACCAAGACAGGGCCCCGAGCAGTACTTC
-,-,TRBJ2-3,TRBV18,CASSPPTRTDTQYF,TGTGCCAGCTCACCACCTACTCGCACAGATACGCAGTATTTT
-,few,TRBJ2-1,TRBV21-1,CASSKVGDEQFF,TGTGCCAGCAGCAAAGTCGGGGATGAGCAGTTCTTC
-,-,TRBJ1-2,TRBV30,CAWSRDTYLFGYTF,TGTGCCTGGAGTCGAGACACGTATCTCTTCGGCTACACCTTC
TRBD2,few,TRBJ2-1,TRBV7-9,CASSLVASGDEQFF,TGTGCCAGCAGCTTAGTGGCTAGCGGGGATGAGCAGTTCTTC
TRBD1,-,TRBJ1-1,TRBV5-1,CASSLRQGGTEAFF,TGCGCCAGCAGCTTACGACAGGGCGGAACTGAAGCTTTCTTT
TRBD2,-,TRBJ2-1,TRBV9,CASSEGLAGAPYNEQFF,TGTGCCAGCAGCGAGGGACTAGCGGGAGCACCCTACAATGAGCAGTTCTTC
-,few,TRBJ1-2,TRBV28,CASSFYGQQANYGYTF,TGTGCCAGCAGTTTCTATGGGCAACAAGCTAACTATGGCTACACCTTC
-,few,TRBJ2-1,TRBV28,CASTIGYNEQFF,TGTGCCAGCACCATCGGTTACAATGAGCAGTTCTTC
-,-,TRBJ2-1,TRBV5-1,CASSLVGNHYNEQFF,TGCGCCAGCAGCTTGGTCGGGAACCACTACAATGAGCAGTTCTTC
TRBD1,-,TRBJ1-3,TRBV30,CAWSGTTGGVGNTIYF,TGTGCCTGGAGTGGGACTACAGGGGGAGTTGGAAACACCATATATTTT
-,few,TRBJ1-2,TRBV28,CASSPGQGQRYTF,TGTGCCAGCAGTCCCGGGCAGGGACAACGGTACACCTTC
-,few,TRBJ2-1,TRBV6-6,CASSYSGDRPYNEQFF,TGTGCCAGCAGTTACTCGGGTGACAGGCCTTACAATGAGCAGTTCTTC
-,few,TRBJ2-5,TRBV5-1,CASGLRTQETQYF,TGCGCCAGCGGTCTGAGAACCCAAGAGACCCAGTACTTC
TRBD1,-,TRBJ1-2,TRBV7-9,CALRSTGTGGEGTF,TGTGCCTTAAGGAGTACCGGGACAGGGGGCGAAGGCACCTTC
TRBD2,few,TRBJ2-7,TRBV28,CASSPPDSGQNYEQYF,TGTGCCAGCAGTCCCCCTGATAGCGGGCAGAACTACGAGCAGTACTTC
-,few,TRBJ2-1,TRBV9,CASNVDNSYNEQFF,TGTGCCAGCAATGTAGACAACTCCTACAATGAGCAGTTCTTC
TRBD2,few,TRBJ2-1,TRBV5-1,CASSLPGLAGVGEQFF,TGCGCCAGCAGCCTTCCGGGACTAGCGGGAGTCGGTGAGCAGTTCTTC
-,-,TRBJ2-7,TRBV7-9,CASSPGAYEQYF,TGTGCCAGCAGTCCCGGAGCATACGAGCAGTACTTC
TRBD1,few,TRBJ2-7,TRBV5-1,CASSGTAVSYEQYF,TGCGCCAGCAGCGGGACAGCCGTCTCCTACGAGCAGTACTTC